This T cell receptor (beta chain) was obtained from a study of blood T cell repertoires in COVID-19. The ends lost 3 bases at V and 7 bases at J; junction bases unmatched: 8. CDR1 and CDR2 from the germline V gene are LGHNA and YSLEER. The CDR3 has 15 residues. Only in-frame clones appear in the TCRdb table, and some are missing; sequencing was by immunoSEQ multiplex PCR. The repertoire holds fewer than 250,000 clones, with 83% as singletons. The sequenced sample consisted of PBMCs or T cells enriched from blood (not recorded which). The genes are TRBV4-3 and TRBJ2-1; 8 bases align to TRBD1. The clonotype originates from a woman aged 50 to 60 who had been exposed to COVID-19. The CDR3 loop is CASSQGEDRANEQFF. The CDR3 DNA reads TGCGCCAGCAGCCAGGGAGAGGACAGGGCAAATGAGCAGTTCTTC.